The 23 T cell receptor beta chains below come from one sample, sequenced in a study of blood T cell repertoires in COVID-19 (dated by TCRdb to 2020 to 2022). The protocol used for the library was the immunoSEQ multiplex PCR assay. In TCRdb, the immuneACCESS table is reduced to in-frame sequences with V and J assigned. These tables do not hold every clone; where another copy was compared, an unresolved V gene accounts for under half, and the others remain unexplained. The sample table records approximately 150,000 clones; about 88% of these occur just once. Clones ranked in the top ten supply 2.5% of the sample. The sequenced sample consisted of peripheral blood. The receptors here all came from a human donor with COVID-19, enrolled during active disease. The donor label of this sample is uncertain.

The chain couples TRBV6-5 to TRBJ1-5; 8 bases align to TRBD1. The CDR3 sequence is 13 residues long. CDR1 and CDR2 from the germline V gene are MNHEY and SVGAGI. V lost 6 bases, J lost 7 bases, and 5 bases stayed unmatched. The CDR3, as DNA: TGTGCCAGCAGCCGACAGGGGTCACAGCCCCAGCATTTT. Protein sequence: CASSRQGSQPQHF.

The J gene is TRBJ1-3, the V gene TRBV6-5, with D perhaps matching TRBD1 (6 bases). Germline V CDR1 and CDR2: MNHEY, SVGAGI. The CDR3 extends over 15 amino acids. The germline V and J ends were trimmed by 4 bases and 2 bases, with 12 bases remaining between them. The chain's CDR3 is CASSLQGYAGNTIYF. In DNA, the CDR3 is TGTGCCAGCAGTTTACAGGGATACGCTGGAAACACCATATATTTT.

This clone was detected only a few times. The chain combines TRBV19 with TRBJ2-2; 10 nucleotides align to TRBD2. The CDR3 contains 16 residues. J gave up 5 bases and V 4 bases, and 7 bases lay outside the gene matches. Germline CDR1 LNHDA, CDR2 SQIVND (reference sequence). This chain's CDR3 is CASSKPSGSGTGELFF. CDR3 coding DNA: TGTGCCAGTAGTAAACCTAGCGGGAGTGGGACCGGGGAGCTGTTTTTT.

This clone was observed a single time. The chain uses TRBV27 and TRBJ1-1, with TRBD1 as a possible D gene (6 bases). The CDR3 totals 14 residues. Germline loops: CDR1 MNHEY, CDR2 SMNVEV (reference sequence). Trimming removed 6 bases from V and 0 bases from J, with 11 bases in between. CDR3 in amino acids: CASRGRGMNTEAFF. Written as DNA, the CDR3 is TGTGCCAGCAGGGGCAGGGGCATGAACACTGAAGCTTTCTTT.

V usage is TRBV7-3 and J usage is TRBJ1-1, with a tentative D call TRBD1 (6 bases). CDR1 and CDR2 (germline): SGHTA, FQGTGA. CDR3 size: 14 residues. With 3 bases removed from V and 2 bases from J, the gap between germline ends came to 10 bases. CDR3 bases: TGTGCCAGCAGCTTCGTAGGGGGTAACACTGAAGCTTTCTTT. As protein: CASSFVGGNTEAFF. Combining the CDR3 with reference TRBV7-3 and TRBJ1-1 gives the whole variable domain GAGVSQTPSNKVTEKGKYVELRCDPISGHTALYWYRQSLGQGPEFLIYFQGTGAADDSGLPNDRFFAVRPEGSVSTLKIQRTERGDSAVYLCASSFVGGNTEAFFGQGTRLTVV.

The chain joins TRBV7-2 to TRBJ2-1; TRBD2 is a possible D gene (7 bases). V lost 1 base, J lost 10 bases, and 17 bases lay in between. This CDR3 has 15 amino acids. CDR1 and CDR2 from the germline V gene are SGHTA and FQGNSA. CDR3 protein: CASSLGWGGLREQFF. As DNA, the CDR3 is TGTGCCAGCAGCTTAGGTTGGGGGGGGCTTCGAGAGCAGTTCTTC.

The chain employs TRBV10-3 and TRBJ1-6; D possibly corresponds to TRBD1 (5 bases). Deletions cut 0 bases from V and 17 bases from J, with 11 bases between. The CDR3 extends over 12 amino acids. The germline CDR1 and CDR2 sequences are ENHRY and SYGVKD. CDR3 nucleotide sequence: TGTGCCATCAGTGAGTCGGACCGGGGGATCCACTTT. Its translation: CAISESDRGIHF.

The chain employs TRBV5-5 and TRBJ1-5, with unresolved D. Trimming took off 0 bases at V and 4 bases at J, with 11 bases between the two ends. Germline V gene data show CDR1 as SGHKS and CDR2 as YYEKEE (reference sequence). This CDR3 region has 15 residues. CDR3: CASSLGWGGNQPQHF. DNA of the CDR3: TGTGCCAGCAGCTTGGGGTGGGGAGGTAATCAGCCCCAGCATTTT.

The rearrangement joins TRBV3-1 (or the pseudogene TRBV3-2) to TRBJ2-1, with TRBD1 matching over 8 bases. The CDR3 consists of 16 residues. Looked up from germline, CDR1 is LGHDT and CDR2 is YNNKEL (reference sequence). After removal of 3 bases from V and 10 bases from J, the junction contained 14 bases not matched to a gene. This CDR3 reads CASSHGQGSAIGEQFF. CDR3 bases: TGTGCCAGCAGCCACGGACAGGGTTCCGCCATTGGGGAGCAGTTCTTC.

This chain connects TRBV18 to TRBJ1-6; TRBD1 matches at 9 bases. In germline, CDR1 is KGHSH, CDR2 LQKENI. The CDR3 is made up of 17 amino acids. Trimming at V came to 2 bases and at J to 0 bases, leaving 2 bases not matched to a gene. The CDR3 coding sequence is TGTGCCAGCTCACCAGGGACAGGGAGCTCCTATAATTCACCCCTCCACTTT. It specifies CASSPGTGSSYNSPLHF.

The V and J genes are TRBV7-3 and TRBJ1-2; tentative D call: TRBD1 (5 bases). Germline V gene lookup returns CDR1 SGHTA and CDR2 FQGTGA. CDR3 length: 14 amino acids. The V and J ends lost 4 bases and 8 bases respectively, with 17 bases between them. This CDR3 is CASSSETERAGYTF. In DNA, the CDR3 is TGTGCCAGCAGCTCAGAGACAGAGCGCGCGGGCTACACCTTC. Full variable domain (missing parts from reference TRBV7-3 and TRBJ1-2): GAGVSQTPSNKVTEKGKYVELRCDPISGHTALYWYRQSLGQGPEFLIYFQGTGAADDSGLPNDRFFAVRPEGSVSTLKIQRTERGDSAVYLCASSSETERAGYTFGSGTRLTVV.

CDR3 sequence reads: CASSEIGDQPQHF. DNA of the CDR3: TGTGCCAGCAGTGAAATAGGGGATCAGCCCCAGCATTTT. The rearrangement uses TRBV6-1 and TRBJ1-5, with D perhaps TRBD1 (5 bases). The V end lost 2 bases, the J end lost 5 bases, and 7 bases lay between the germline ends. The CDR3 is made up of 13 amino acids. Germline assignment: CDR1 MNHNS and CDR2 SASEGT.

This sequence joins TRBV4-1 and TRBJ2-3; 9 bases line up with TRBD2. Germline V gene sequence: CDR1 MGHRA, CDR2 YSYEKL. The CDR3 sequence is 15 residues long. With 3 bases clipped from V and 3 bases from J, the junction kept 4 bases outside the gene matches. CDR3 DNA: TGCGCCAGCAGCCACGCTAGCGGGGTAACAGATACGCAGTATTTT. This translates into CASSHASGVTDTQYF.

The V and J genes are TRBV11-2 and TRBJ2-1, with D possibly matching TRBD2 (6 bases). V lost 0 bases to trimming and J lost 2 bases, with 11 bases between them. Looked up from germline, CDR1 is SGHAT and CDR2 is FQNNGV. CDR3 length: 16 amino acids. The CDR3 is CASSLEAGRPYNEQFF. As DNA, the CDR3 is TGTGCCAGCAGCTTAGAGGCGGGAAGACCCTACAATGAGCAGTTCTTC.

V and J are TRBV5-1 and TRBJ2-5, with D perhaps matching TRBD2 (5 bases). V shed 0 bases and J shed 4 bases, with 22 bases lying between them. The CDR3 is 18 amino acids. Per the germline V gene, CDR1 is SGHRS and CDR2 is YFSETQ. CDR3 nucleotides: TGCGCCAGCAGCTTGGGTCTCTCCACTAGTGGGAGCCGAGAGACCCAGTACTTC. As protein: CASSLGLSTSGSRETQYF. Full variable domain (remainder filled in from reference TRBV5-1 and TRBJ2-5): KAGVTQTPRYLIKTRGQQVTLSCSPISGHRSVSWYQQTPGQGLQFLFEYFSETQRNKGNFPGRFSGRQFSNSRSEMNVSTLELGDSALYLCASSLGLSTSGSRETQYFGPGTRLLVL.

As DNA, the CDR3 is TGCAGCGTTGTCTTGTGGGCTGGAGAGACCCAGTACTTC. Its translation: CSVVLWAGETQYF. The chain is built from TRBV29-1 and TRBJ2-5, with D unresolved. Germline V lookup: CDR1 SQVTM, CDR2 ANQGSEA. The CDR3 extends over 13 amino acids. V was clipped by 4 bases and J by 4 bases, with 13 bases between them.

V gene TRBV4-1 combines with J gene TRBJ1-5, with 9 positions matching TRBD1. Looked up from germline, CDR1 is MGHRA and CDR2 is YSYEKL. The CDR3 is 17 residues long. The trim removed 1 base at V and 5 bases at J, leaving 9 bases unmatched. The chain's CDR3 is CASSQVRRDREYQPQHF. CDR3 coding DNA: TGCGCCAGCAGCCAAGTTCGCAGGGACAGGGAATATCAGCCCCAGCATTTT.

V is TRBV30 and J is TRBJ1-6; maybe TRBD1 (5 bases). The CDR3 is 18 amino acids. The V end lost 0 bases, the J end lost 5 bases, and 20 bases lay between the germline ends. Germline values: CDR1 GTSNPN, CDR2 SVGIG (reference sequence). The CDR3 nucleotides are TGTGCCTGGAGTGTACAATATTACAATCAGGGCGATAATTCACCCCTCCACTTT. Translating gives CAWSVQYYNQGDNSPLHF.

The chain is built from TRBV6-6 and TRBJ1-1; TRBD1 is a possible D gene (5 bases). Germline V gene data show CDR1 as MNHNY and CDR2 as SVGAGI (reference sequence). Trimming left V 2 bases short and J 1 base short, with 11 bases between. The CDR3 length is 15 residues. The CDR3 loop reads CASSYRGSRNTEAFF. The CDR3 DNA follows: TGTGCCAGCAGTTACAGGGGCAGCCGGAACACTGAAGCTTTCTTT.

CDR3 coding DNA: TGTGCCAGCAGTTTAACTAGAGGGGAGCAGTACTTC. Residues: CASSLTRGEQYF. The chain carries TRBV12-3 or TRBV12-4 and TRBJ2-7, with a possible D match to TRBD2 (5 bases). CDR3 length: 12 amino acids. V lost 2 bases, J lost 7 bases, and 9 bases lay in between.

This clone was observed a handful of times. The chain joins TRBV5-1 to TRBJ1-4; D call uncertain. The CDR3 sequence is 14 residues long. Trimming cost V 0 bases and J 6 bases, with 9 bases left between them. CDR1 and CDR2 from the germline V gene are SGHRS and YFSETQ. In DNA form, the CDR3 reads TGCGCCAGCAGCTTGGACACGCAGGATGAAAAACTGTTTTTT. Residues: CASSLDTQDEKLFF.

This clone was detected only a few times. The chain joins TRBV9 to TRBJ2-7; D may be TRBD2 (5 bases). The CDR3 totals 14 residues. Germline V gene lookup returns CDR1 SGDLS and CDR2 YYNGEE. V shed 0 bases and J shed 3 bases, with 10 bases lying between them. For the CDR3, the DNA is TGTGCCAGCAGCGTAGGGGCAGACTACTACGAGCAGTACTTC. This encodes CASSVGADYYEQYF.

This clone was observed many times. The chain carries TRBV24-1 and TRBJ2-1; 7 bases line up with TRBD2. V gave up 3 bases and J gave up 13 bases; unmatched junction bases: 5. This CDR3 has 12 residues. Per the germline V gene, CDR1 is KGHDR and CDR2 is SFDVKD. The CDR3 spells CATSDGGGGQFF. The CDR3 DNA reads TGTGCCACCAGTGATGGGGGGGGAGGACAGTTCTTC.